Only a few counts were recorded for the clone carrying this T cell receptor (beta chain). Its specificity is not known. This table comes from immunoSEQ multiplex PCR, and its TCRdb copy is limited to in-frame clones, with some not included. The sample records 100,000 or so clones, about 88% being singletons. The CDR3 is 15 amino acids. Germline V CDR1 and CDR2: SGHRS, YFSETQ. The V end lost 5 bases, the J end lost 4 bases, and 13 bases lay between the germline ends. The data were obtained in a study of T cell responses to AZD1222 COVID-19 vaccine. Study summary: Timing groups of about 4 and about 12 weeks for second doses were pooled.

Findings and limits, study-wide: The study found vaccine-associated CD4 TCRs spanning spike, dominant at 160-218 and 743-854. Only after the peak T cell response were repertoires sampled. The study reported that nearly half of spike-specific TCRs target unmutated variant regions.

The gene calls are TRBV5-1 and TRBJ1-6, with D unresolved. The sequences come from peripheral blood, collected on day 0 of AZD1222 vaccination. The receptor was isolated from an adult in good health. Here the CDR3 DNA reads TGCGCCAGCAGATTCGACACCACTTATAATTCACCCCTCCACTTT. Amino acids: CASRFDTTYNSPLHF.